The text below deals with one T cell receptor beta chain. Its antigen remains unidentified. V shed 4 bases and J 3 bases; nucleotides not matched to a gene: 9. This CDR3 is 15 amino acids long. Germline loops: CDR1 LNHDA, CDR2 SQIVND (reference sequence). This record comes from a study of cytomegalovirus exposure and HLA in healthy donors. Points from the study as a whole: Reportedly, a later analysis found an Asian-associated ancestry cluster had fewer N-insertions than the roughly 700-donor mean. 164 TCR beta chains were listed as cytomegalovirus-associated.

PCR primers comprised 60 Vbeta and 13 Jbeta primers. Measured with immunoSEQ multiplex PCR; TCRdb has only the in-frame clones, and not every one. The sample includes 150,000 to 200,000 clones, 80% to 85% seen only once; the top ten take 7% to 9.5%. The V call is TRBV19, the J call TRBJ2-7, with TRBD1 identical over 7 bases. This receptor was obtained from a male donor in good health and CMV-seropositive. The source material was PBMCs. The CDR3 coding sequence is TGTGCCAGTAGTACCCTGACAGGGACAAGCTACGAGCAGTACTTC. Translating gives CASSTLTGTSYEQYF.